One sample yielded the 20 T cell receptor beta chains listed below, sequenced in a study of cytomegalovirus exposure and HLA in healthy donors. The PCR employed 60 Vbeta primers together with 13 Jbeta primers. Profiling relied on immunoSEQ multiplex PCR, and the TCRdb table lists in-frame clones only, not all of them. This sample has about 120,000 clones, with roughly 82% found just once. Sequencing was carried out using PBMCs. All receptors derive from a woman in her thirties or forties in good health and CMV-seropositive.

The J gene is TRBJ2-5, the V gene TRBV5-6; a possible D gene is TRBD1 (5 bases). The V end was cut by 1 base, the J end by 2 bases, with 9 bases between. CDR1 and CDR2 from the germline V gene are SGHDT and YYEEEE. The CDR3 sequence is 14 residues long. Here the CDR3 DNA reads TGTGCCAGCAGCTTGAGGGCAGGGCAAGAGACCCAGTACTTC. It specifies CASSLRAGQETQYF. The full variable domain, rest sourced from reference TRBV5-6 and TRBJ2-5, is DAGVTQSPTHLIKTRGQQVTLRCSPKSGHDTVSWYQQALGQGPQFIFQYYEEEERQRGNFPDRFSGHQFPNYSSELNVNALLLGDSALYLCASSLRAGQETQYFGPGTRLLVL.

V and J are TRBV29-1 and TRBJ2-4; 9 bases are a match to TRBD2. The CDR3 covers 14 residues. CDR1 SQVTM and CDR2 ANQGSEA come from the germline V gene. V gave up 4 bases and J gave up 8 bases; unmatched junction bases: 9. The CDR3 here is CSVARLAEGDIQYF. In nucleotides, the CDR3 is TGCAGCGTTGCCCGACTAGCGGAAGGGGACATTCAGTACTTC.

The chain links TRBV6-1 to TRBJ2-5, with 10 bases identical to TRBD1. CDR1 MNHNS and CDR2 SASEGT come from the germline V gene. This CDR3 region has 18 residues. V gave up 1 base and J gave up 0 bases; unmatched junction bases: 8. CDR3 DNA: TGTGCCAGCAGTGAAGTCGTTAGGGACAGGGGAAACCAAGAGACCCAGTACTTC. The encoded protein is CASSEVVRDRGNQETQYF.

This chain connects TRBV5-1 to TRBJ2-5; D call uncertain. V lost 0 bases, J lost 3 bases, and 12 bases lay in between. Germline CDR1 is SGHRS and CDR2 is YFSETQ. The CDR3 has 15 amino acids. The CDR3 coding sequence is TGCGCCAGCAGCTTGGGCGGCACCGAAAAAGAGACCCAGTACTTC. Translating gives CASSLGGTEKETQYF.

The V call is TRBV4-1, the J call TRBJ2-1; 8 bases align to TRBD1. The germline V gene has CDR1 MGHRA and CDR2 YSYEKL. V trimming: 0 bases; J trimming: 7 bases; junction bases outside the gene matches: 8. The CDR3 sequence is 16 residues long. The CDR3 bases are TGCGCCAGCAGCCAAGAGTCAGGGGGCTTGGGTAATGAGCAGTTCTTC. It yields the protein CASSQESGGLGNEQFF.

CDR3 sequence: CASSVRLATDTQYF. The DNA of the CDR3 is TGTGCCAGCAGCGTAAGACTGGCCACAGATACGCAGTATTTT. The chain combines TRBV9 with TRBJ2-3; D is unresolved. Germline V gene sequence: CDR1 SGDLS, CDR2 YYNGEE. CDR3 size: 14 residues. The V end lost 1 base, the J end lost 2 bases, and 8 bases lay between the germline ends.

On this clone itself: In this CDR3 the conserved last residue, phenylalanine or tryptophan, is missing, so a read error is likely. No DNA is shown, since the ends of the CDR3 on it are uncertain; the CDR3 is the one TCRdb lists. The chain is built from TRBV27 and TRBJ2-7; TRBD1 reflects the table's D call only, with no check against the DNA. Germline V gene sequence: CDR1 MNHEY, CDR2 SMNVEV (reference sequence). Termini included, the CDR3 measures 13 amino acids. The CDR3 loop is CASSLGTGDTFTL.

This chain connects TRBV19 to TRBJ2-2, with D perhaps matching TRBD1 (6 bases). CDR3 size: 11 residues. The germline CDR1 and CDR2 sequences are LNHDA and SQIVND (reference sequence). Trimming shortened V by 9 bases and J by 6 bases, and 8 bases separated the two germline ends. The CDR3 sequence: CASHRAGELFF. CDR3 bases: TGTGCCAGCCACAGGGCCGGGGAGCTGTTTTTT.

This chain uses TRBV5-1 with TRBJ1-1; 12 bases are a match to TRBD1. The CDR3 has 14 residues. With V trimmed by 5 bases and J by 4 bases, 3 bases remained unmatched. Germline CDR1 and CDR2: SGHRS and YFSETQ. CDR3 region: CASRPGQGATEAFF. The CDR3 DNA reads TGCGCCAGCAGACCGGGACAGGGGGCCACTGAAGCTTTCTTT.

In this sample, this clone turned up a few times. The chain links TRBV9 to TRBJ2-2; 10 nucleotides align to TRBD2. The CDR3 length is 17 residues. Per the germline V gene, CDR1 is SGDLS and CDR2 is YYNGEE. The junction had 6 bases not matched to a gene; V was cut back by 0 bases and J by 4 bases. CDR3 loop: CASSVVSSGSRTGELFF. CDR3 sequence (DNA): TGTGCCAGCAGCGTAGTGTCTAGCGGGAGTCGCACCGGGGAGCTGTTTTTT.

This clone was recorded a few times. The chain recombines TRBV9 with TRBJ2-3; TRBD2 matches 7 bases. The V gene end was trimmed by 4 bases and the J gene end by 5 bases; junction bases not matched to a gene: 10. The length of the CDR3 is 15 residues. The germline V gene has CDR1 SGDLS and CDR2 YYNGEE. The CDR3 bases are TGTGCCAGCAGCTCACTGGGGACTACTGGAGATACGCAGTATTTT. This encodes CASSSLGTTGDTQYF.

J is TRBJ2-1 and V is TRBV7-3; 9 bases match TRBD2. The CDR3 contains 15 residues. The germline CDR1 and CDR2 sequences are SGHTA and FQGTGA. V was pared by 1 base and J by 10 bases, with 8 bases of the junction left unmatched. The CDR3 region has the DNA TGTGCCAGCAGCTTAAACGGCGGGGGGGCAAACGAGCAGTTCTTC. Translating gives CASSLNGGGANEQFF.

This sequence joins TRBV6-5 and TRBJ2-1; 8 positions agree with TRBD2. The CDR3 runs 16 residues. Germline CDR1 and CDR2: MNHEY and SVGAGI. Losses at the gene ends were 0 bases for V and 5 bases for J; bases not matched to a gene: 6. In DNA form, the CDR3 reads TGTGCCAGCAGTTACTCTGTACTAGCGGCGAACAATGAGCAGTTCTTC. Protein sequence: CASSYSVLAANNEQFF.

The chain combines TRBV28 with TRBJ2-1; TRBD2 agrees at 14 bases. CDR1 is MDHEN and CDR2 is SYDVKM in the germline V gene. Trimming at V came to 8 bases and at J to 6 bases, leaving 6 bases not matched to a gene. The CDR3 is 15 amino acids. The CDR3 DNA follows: TGTGCCAGCGGACCCGGGACTAGCGGGAGCAATGAGCAGTTCTTC. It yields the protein CASGPGTSGSNEQFF.

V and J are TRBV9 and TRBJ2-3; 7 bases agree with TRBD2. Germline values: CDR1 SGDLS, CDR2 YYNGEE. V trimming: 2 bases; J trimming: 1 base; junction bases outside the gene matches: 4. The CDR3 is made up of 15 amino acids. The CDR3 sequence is CASSVTSGGTDTQYF. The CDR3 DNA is TGTGCCAGCAGCGTTACCAGCGGGGGCACAGATACGCAGTATTTT.

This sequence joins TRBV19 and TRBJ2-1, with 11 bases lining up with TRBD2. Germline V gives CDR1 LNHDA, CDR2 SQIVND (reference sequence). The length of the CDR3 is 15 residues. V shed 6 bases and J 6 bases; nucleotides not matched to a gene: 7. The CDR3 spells CASSLAGGHPNEQFF. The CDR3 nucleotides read TGTGCCAGTAGCCTAGCGGGAGGCCACCCCAATGAGCAGTTCTTC. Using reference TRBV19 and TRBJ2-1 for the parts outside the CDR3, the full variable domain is DGGITQSPKYLFRKEGQNVTLSCEQNLNHDAMYWYRQDPGQGLRLIYYSQIVNDFQKGDIAEGYSVSREKKESFPLTVTSAQKNPTAFYLCASSLAGGHPNEQFFGPGTRLTVL.

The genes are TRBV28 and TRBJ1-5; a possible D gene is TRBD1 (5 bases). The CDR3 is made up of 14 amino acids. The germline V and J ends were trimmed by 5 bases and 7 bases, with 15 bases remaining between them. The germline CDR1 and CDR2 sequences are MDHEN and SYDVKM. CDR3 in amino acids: CASSSFGGIQPQHF. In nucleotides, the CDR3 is TGTGCCAGCAGTAGTTTTGGGGGGATACAGCCCCAGCATTTT.

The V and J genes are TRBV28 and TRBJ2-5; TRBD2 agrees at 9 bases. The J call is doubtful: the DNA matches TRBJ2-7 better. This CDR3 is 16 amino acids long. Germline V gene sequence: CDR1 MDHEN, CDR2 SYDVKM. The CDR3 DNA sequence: TGTGCCAGCAGTTTGCCGGGGACTAGCTCCCCGTACGAGCAGTACTTC. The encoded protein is CASSLPGTSSPYEQYF.

For the CDR3, the DNA is TGCGCCAGCAGCGGGGGGGACAGGGGGACCCAGTACTTC. Protein: CASSGGDRGTQYF. The gene calls are TRBV5-1 and TRBJ2-5, with 10 bases fitting TRBD1. Germline V gene sequence: CDR1 SGHRS, CDR2 YFSETQ. CDR3 length equals 13 residues. V was clipped by 4 bases and J by 7 bases; unmatched bases: 4.

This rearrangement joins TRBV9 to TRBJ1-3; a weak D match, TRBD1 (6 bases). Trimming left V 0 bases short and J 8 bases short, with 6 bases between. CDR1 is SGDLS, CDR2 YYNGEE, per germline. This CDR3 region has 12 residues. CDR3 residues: CASSVDRDTIYF. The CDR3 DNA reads TGTGCCAGCAGCGTAGACAGGGACACCATATATTTT.